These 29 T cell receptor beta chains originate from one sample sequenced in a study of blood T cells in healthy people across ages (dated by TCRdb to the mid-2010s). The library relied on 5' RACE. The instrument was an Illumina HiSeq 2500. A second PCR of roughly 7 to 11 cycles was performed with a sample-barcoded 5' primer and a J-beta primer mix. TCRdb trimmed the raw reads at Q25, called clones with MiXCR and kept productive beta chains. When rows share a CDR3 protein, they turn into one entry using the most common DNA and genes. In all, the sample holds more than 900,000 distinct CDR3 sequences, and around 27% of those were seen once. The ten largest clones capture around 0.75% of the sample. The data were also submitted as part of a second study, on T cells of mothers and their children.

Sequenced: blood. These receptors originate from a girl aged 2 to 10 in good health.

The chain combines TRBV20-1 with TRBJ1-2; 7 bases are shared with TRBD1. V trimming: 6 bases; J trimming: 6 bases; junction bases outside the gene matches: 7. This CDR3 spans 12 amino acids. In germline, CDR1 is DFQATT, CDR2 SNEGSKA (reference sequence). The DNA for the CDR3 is TGCAGTGCCCCTGGGACAGATCATGGCTACACCTTC. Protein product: CSAPGTDHGYTF.

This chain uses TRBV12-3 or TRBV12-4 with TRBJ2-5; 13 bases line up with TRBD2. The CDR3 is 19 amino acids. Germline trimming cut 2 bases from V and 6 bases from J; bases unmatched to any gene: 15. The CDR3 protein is CASSLISGLAGNDRQTQYF. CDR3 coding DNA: TGTGCCAGCAGTTTAATTTCGGGACTAGCGGGGAACGACCGGCAGACCCAGTACTTC.

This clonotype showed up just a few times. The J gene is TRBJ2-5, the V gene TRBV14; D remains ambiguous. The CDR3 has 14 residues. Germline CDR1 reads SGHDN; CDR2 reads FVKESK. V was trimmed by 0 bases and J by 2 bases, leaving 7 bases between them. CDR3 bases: TGTGCCAGCAGCCAAGATGGGAATCAAGAGACCCAGTACTTC. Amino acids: CASSQDGNQETQYF.

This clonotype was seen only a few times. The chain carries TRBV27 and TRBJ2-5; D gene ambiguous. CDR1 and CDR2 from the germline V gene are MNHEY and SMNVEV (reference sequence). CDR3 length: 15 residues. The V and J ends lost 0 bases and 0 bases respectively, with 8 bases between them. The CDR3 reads CASSLSPKYQETQYF. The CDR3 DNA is TGTGCCAGCAGTTTATCGCCCAAATACCAAGAGACCCAGTACTTC.

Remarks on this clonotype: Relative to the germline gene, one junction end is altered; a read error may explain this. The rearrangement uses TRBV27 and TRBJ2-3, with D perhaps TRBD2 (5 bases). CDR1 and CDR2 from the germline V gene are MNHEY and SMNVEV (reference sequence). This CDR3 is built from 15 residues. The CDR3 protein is CASSLVLASQETQYF. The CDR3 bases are TGTGCCAGCAGTTTAGTTTTAGCGAGCCAAGAGACCCAGTACTTT.

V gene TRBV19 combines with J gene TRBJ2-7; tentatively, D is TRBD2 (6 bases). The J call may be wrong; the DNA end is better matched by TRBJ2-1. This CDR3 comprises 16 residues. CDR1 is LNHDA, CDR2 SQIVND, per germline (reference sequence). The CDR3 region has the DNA TGTGCCAGTAGTGCCCCTGAGGGAGGTTGGGACAATGAGCAGTTCTTC. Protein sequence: CASSAPEGGWDNEQFF.

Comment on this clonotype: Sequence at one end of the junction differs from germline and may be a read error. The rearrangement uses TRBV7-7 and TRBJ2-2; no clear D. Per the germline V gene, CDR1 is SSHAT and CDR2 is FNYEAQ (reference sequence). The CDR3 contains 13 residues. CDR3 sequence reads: CASSFHDTGELFF. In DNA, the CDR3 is TGTGCTAGCAGCTTTCATGACACCGGGGAGCTGTTTTTT. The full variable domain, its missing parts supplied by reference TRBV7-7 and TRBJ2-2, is GAGVSQSPRYKVTKRGQDVTLRCDPISSHATLYWYQQALGQGPEFLTYFNYEAQPDKSGLPSDRFSAERPEGSISTLTIQRTEQRDSAMYRCASSFHDTGELFFGEGSRLTVL.

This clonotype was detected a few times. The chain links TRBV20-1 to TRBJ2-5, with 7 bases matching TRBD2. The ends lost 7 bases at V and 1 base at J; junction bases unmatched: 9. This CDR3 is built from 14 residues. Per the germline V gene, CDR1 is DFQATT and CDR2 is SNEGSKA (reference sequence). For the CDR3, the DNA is TGCAGTGTCAGGACTAGAGGTTCCCAAGAGACCCAGTACTTC. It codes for CSVRTRGSQETQYF.

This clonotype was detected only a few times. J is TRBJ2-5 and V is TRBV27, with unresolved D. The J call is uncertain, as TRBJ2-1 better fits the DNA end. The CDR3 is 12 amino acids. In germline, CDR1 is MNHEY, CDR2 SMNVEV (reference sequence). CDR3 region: CASSPLGAEQFF. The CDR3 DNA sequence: TGTGCCAGCAGTCCCCTGGGCGCTGAGCAGTTCTTC.

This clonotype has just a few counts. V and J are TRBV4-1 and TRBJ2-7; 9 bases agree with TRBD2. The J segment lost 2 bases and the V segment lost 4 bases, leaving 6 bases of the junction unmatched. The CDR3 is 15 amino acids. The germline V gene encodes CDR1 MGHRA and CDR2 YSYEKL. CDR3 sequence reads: CASSPQTSGTYEQYF. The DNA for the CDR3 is TGCGCCAGCAGCCCGCAGACTAGCGGAACCTACGAGCAGTACTTC.

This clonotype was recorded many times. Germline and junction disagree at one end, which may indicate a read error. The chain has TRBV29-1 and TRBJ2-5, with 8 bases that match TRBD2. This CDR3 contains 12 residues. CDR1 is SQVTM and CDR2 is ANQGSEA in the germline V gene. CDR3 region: CSVEAGEETQYF. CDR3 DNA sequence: TGCAGCGTGGAAGCGGGAGAAGAGACCCAGTACTTC. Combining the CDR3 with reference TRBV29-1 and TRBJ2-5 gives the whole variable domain SAVISQKPSRDICQRGTSLTIQCQVDSQVTMMFWYRQQPGQSLTLIATANQGSEATYESGFVIDKFPISRPNLTFSTLTVSNMSPEDSSIYLCSVEAGEETQYFGPGTRLLVL.

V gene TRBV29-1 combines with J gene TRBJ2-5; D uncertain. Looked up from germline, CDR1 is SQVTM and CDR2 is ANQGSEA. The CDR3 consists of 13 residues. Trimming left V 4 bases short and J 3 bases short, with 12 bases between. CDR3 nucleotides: TGCAGCGTTGTCGGGCGGCTAAAAGAGACCCAGTACTTC. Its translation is CSVVGRLKETQYF.

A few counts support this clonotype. Here the CDR3 DNA reads TGCGCCAGCAGCCAAGTGGGCTCAGGGACATCCTCCTACGAGCAGTACTTC. Translated: CASSQVGSGTSSYEQYF. V usage is TRBV4-1 and J usage is TRBJ2-7; TRBD1 is a possible D gene (6 bases). V lost 1 base and J lost 0, with 16 bases in between. The CDR3 runs to 17 residues. CDR1 is MGHRA, CDR2 YSYEKL, per germline.

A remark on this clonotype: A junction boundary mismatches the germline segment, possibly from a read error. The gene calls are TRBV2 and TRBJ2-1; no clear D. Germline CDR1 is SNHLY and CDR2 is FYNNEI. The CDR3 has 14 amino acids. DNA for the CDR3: TGTGCCAGCAGCGAAGGGCCGGTAGGCAATGAGCAGTTCTTC. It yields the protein CASSEGPVGNEQFF. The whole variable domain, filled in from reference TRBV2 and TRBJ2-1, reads EPEVTQTPSHQVTQMGQEVILRCVPISNHLYFYWYRQILGQKVEFLVSFYNNEISEKSEIFDDQFSVERPDGSNFTLKIRSTKLEDSAMYFCASSEGPVGNEQFFGPGTRLTVL.

The DNA for the CDR3 is TGTGCCATCAGCTCTCCTGAGAGCTCTGGAAACACCATATATTTT. Translating gives CAISSPESSGNTIYF. The gene calls are TRBV10-3 and TRBJ1-3, with D uncertain. Trimming took off 6 bases at V and 0 bases at J, with 12 bases between the two ends. CDR3 length: 15 residues. CDR1 and CDR2 (germline): ENHRY, SYGVKD.

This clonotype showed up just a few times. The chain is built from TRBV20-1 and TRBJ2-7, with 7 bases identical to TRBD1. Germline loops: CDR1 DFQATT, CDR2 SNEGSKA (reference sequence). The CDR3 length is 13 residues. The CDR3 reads CRARDRSSYEQYF. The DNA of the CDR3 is TGCAGGGCCAGGGACAGAAGCTCCTACGAGCAGTACTTC.

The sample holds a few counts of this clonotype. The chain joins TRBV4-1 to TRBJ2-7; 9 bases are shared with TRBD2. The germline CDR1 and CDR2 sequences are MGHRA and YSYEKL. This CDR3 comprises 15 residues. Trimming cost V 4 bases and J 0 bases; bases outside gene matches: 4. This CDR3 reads CASSLGLAISYEQYF. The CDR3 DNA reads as TGCGCCAGCAGCCTAGGACTAGCGATCTCCTACGAGCAGTACTTC.

CDR3: CASSYSEWDNGYNEQFF. Here the CDR3 DNA reads TGTGCCAGCAGTTACTCGGAGTGGGACAATGGTTACAATGAGCAGTTCTTC. V is TRBV6-6 and J is TRBJ2-1; a weak D match, TRBD1 (6 bases). Looked up from germline, CDR1 is MNHNY and CDR2 is SVGAGI (reference sequence). V was cut by 0 bases and J by 4 bases, with 16 bases left in between. This CDR3 comprises 17 residues.

DNA for the CDR3: TGCGCCAGCAGTGAGTCTCTGACCGGGACAGGGGGGATGGCCAAAAACATTCAGTACTTC. Its protein product is CASSESLTGTGGMAKNIQYF. This chain links TRBV10-2 with TRBJ2-4; TRBD1 aligns across 11 bases. CDR3 length: 20 residues. With V trimmed by 0 bases and J by 1 base, 11 bases remained unmatched. Germline CDR1 and CDR2: WSHSY and SAAADI.

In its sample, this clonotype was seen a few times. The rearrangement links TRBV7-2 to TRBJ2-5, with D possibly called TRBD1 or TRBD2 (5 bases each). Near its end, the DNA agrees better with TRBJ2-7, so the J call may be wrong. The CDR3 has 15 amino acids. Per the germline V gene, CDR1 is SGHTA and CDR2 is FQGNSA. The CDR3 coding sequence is TGTGCCAGCAGCTTACTCGGGACGGCACCCTACGAGCAGTACTTC. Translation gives CASSLLGTAPYEQYF.

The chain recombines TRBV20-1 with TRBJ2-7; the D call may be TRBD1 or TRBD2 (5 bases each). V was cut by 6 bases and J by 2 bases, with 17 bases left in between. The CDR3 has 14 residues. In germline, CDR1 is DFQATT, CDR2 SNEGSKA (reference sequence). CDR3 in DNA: TGCAGTGCGAGTTACGGAATGGGGGCCTACGAGCAGTACTTC. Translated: CSASYGMGAYEQYF.

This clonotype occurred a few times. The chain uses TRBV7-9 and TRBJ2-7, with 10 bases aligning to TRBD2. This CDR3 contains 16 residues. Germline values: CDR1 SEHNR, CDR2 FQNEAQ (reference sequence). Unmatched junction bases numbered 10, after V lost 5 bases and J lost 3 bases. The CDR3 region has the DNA TGTGCCAGCAGCCCGGAGAGCGGGGGGGTTTTCTACGAGCAGTACTTC. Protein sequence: CASSPESGGVFYEQYF.

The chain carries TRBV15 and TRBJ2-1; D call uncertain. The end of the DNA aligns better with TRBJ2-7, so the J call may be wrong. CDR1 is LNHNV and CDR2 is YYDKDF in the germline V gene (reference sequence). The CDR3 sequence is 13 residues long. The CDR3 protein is CATSNSPAYEQYF. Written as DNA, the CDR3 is TGTGCCACCAGCAACAGTCCGGCCTACGAGCAGTACTTC.

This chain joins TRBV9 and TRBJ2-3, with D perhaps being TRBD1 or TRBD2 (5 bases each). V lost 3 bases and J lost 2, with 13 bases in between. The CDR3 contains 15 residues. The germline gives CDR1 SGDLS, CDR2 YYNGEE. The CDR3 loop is CASSAEGTFTDTQYF. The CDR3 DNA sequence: TGTGCCAGCAGCGCCGAAGGGACCTTCACAGATACGCAGTATTTT.

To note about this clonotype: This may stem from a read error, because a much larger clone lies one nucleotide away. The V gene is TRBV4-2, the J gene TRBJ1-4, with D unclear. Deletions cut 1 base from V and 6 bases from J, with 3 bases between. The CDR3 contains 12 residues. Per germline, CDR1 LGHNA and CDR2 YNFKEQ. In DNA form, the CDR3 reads TGTGCCAGCAGCCAAGTTGATGAAAAACTGTTTTTT. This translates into CASSQVDEKLFF.

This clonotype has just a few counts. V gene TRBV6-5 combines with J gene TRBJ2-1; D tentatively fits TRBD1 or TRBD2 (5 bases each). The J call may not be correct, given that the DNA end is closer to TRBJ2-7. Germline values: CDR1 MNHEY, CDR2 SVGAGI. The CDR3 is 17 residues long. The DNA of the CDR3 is TGTGCCAGCAGTTCCTGGAGATCTGGGGACGGGGCATACGAGCAGTACTTC. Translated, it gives CASSSWRSGDGAYEQYF.

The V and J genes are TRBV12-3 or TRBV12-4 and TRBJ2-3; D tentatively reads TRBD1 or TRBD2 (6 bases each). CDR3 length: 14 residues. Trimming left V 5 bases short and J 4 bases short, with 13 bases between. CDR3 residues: CASSVHGGPDTQYF. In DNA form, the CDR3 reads TGTGCCAGCAGTGTACATGGGGGGCCAGATACGCAGTATTTT.

Here the CDR3 DNA reads TGTGCCAGCAGGCCCGGGATCCCTAGATCCCACGAGCAGTACTTC. This encodes CASRPGIPRSHEQYF. The V call is TRBV12-3 or TRBV12-4, the J call TRBJ2-5, with D maybe TRBD2 (5 bases). The J call may be incorrect, as the DNA end agrees better with TRBJ2-7. The CDR3 contains 15 residues.

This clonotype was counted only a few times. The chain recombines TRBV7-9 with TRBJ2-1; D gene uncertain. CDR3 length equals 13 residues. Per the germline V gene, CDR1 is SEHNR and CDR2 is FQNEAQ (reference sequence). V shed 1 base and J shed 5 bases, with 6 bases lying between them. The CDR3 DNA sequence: TGTGCCAGCAGCTTAGAAGTTAACAATGAGCAGTTCTTC. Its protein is CASSLEVNNEQFF.